This note documents a single TCR beta chain sequence. Libraries were prepared by immunoSEQ multiplex PCR; TCRdb keeps only in-frame clonotypes and omits some of them. Among 300,000 to 450,000 clones listed, 75% to 90% were seen once. Participants had their cohort set by participant-reported clinical history. The recovered donors of Cohort 3 showed two negative PCRs, clearance, or symptom resolution. This sample is drawn from a study of blood T cell repertoires in COVID-19. Study details: Specimens from acute and convalescent COVID-19 originated in the United States, Italy and Spain. Sample material is recorded as cDNA or gDNA derived from T cells, B-cell-depleted T cells, or PBMCs.

The sequence derives from a man aged 18 to 35 who had recovered from COVID-19. Sequences were obtained from PBMCs or T cells enriched from blood (not recorded which).

CDR3 in amino acids: CASSQVGRTAGDTQYF. The CDR3 nucleotides read TGCGCCAGCAGCCAAGTAGGCAGAACGGCAGGGGATACGCAGTATTTT. The gene calls are TRBV4-1 and TRBJ2-3; tentative D call: TRBD1 (5 bases). This CDR3 has 16 amino acids. The germline V gene has CDR1 MGHRA and CDR2 YSYEKL. V lost 1 base to trimming and J lost 6 bases, with 17 bases between them.